This T cell receptor (beta chain) was sequenced during a study of blood T cells in healthy people across ages. Trimming stripped 4 bases from V and 11 bases from J, with 17 bases between. Looked up from germline, CDR1 is DFQATT and CDR2 is SNEGSKA (reference sequence). The CDR3 sequence is 12 residues long. Healthy Caucasians from Russia aged roughly 6 to 95 served as donors. Next came a second PCR, run for about 6 to 12 cycles, which used a sample-barcoded 5' primer along with a J-beta primer mix. TCRdb called the 5' RACE reads again in MiXCR, with one record for every CDR3 protein. The sample includes approximately 1.5 million distinct CDR3 sequences, around 35% of them seen just once.

Specimen: blood. The rearrangement joins TRBV20-1 to TRBJ1-2; no clear D gene. This receptor was identified in a woman in her thirties in good health. CDR3 in DNA: TGCAGTGCTACAGACGGGAGAGCTGGGTACACCTTC. This gives the protein CSATDGRAGYTF.